Listed below are T cell receptor beta chains from one sample, sequenced in a study of shared clonotypes between healthy human individuals. The data were produced by immunoSEQ multiplex PCR, yet TCRdb's version contains in-frame clones alone and is incomplete. The sample lists 1.5 million to 2.5 million clones; over 85% were seen once. The specimen was naive CD8+ T cells sorted from blood. The receptors were gathered from a man aged 18 to 30 in good health. Each CDR3 is given without its conserved first and last residue. Fields, in order: V gene, J gene, CDR3 protein.

v_call: TRBV7-9; j_call: TRBJ2-7; cdr3_aa: ASLQTPPSYEQY
v_call: TRBV10-1; j_call: TRBJ1-1; cdr3_aa: ASSSGTGLNTEAF
v_call: TRBV2; j_call: TRBJ2-2; cdr3_aa: ASSMFLTQELF
v_call: TRBV7-3; j_call: TRBJ1-1; cdr3_aa: ASSSGTGLWNTEAF
v_call: TRBV6-5; j_call: TRBJ1-1; cdr3_aa: ASTVTRDTEAF
v_call: TRBV9; j_call: TRBJ2-7; cdr3_aa: ASSVGGSAIYEQY
v_call: TRBV28; j_call: TRBJ2-7; cdr3_aa: ASSSPLETSGTYEQY
v_call: TRBV13; j_call: TRBJ2-7; cdr3_aa: ASSIGGQSYEQY
v_call: TRBV13; j_call: TRBJ2-7; cdr3_aa: ASSLGGSGSEQY
v_call: TRBV19; j_call: TRBJ2-7; cdr3_aa: ASSSRDSYEQY
v_call: TRBV11-3; j_call: TRBJ2-1; cdr3_aa: ASSLPGDYNEQF
v_call: TRBV30; j_call: TRBJ1-5; cdr3_aa: AWSDPTGGEQPQH
v_call: TRBV5-6; j_call: TRBJ2-7; cdr3_aa: ASRDYRNEQY
v_call: TRBV28; j_call: TRBJ1-6; cdr3_aa: ASSSQKTGFITSPLH
v_call: TRBV11-2; j_call: TRBJ1-4; cdr3_aa: ATSPSRSINEKLF
v_call: TRBV6-1; j_call: TRBJ2-5; cdr3_aa: ASSDEQGARAQY
v_call: TRBV2; j_call: TRBJ2-1; cdr3_aa: ASESGTYNEQF
v_call: TRBV21-1; j_call: TRBJ2-7; cdr3_aa: ASSKVGGRTFEQY
v_call: TRBV4-3; j_call: TRBJ2-1; cdr3_aa: ASSQDLGGVGYNEQF
v_call: TRBV6-5; j_call: TRBJ1-2; cdr3_aa: ASSYSTTGNSGYT
v_call: TRBV6-6; j_call: TRBJ2-5; cdr3_aa: ASSYVRPETQY
v_call: TRBV7-9; j_call: TRBJ2-7; cdr3_aa: ASSHRDRYYEQY
v_call: TRBV28; j_call: TRBJ1-4; cdr3_aa: ASSLWGTAGTIGNEKLF
v_call: TRBV7-3; j_call: TRBJ2-7; cdr3_aa: ASSEGGASSYEQY
v_call: TRBV6-1; j_call: TRBJ1-5; cdr3_aa: ASGKGRDQPQH
v_call: TRBV27; j_call: TRBJ2-7; cdr3_aa: ASSTTGTGGHEQY
v_call: TRBV18; j_call: TRBJ2-7; cdr3_aa: ASSPTYEQY
v_call: TRBV19; j_call: TRBJ2-7; cdr3_aa: ASSISGSGEQY
v_call: TRBV9; j_call: TRBJ2-7; cdr3_aa: ASSPLGTGAHEQY
v_call: TRBV7-8; j_call: TRBJ2-7; cdr3_aa: ASSSAATGGKLYEQY
v_call: TRBV30; j_call: TRBJ2-7; cdr3_aa: ACQSFSSYEQY
v_call: TRBV27; j_call: TRBJ1-5; cdr3_aa: ASSSLPPVDSRDQPQH
v_call: TRBV7-9; j_call: TRBJ2-3; cdr3_aa: ASSPPGHPTDTQY
v_call: TRBV7-2; j_call: TRBJ2-3; cdr3_aa: ASSQGSVSTDTQY
v_call: TRBV15; j_call: TRBJ2-7; cdr3_aa: ATRGEGEQY
v_call: TRBV2; j_call: TRBJ2-7; cdr3_aa: ASSPTPGESYEQY
v_call: TRBV4-3; j_call: TRBJ2-7; cdr3_aa: ASSQWTGTSGPPYEQY
v_call: TRBV6-1; j_call: TRBJ1-6; cdr3_aa: AGTGFGGDSPLH
v_call: TRBV13; j_call: TRBJ2-3; cdr3_aa: ASSLGLTGGRGDTQY
v_call: TRBV6-6; j_call: TRBJ2-7; cdr3_aa: ASSYGTGQINEQY
v_call: TRBV9; j_call: TRBJ2-7; cdr3_aa: ASSVAGTGLYEQY
v_call: TRBV5-6; j_call: TRBJ1-5; cdr3_aa: ASTYGGAGQPQH
v_call: TRBV7-2; j_call: TRBJ2-7; cdr3_aa: ASSLTSGGYEQY
v_call: TRBV5-4; j_call: TRBJ2-2; cdr3_aa: ASSRQGTGELF
v_call: TRBV27; j_call: TRBJ2-5; cdr3_aa: ASRLSGGETQY